The 13 T cell receptor beta chains below were found in one sample sequenced in a study of early T cells in non-severe SARS-CoV-2 infection. A single record per CDR3 protein comes from TCRdb applying MiXCR to the 5' RACE reads. This sample yields 55,000 to 75,000 distinct CDR3 sequences, of which 12% are seen a single time; about 4.2% belongs to the top ten. The sequencing sample was made of whole blood. The source is an adult who was a healthcare worker with PCR-confirmed SARS-CoV-2 infection or an uninfected control (not recorded which).

This clonotype was detected ten times or more. The chain is built from TRBV4-1 and TRBJ2-1; D gene uncertain. The CDR3 spans 16 residues. V was shortened by 1 base and J by 0 bases, with 10 bases between the two germline ends. The germline V gene has CDR1 MGHRA and CDR2 YSYEKL. This CDR3 is CASSQVATTSYNEQFF. The CDR3 DNA reads TGCGCCAGCAGCCAAGTAGCCACTACCTCCTACAATGAGCAGTTCTTC.

The chain has TRBV25-1 and TRBJ2-3, with D perhaps matching TRBD2 (5 bases). Germline CDR1 is MGHDK and CDR2 is SYGVNS. The V end lost 3 bases, the J end lost 2 bases, and 18 bases lay between the germline ends. CDR3 length equals 17 residues. CDR3 loop: CASSEGTRFDSTDTQYF. The CDR3 region has the DNA TGTGCCAGCAGTGAGGGCACTAGGTTTGACTCCACAGATACGCAGTATTTT.

The J gene is TRBJ2-3, the V gene TRBV29-1; possibly TRBD1 for D (6 bases). V lost 7 bases and J lost 0, with 14 bases in between. From germline, CDR1 is SQVTM and CDR2 ANQGSEA. The CDR3 loop spans 14 amino acids. The chain's CDR3 is CSGRTDPSTDTQYF. CDR3 nucleotide sequence: TGCAGCGGCAGGACAGACCCTAGCACAGATACGCAGTATTTT.

This clonotype showed up just a few times. This chain uses TRBV18 with TRBJ2-5, with 9 bases matching TRBD2. Germline V gives CDR1 KGHSH, CDR2 LQKENI. This CDR3 contains 15 residues. Germline trimming cut 2 bases from V and 5 bases from J; bases unmatched to any gene: 6. The CDR3 DNA reads TGTGCCAGCTCACCAGGAGCGGGGGGAGAGGAGACCCAGTACTTC. Translated: CASSPGAGGEETQYF.

This chain links TRBV7-3 with TRBJ2-3; the match to TRBD2 covers 7 bases. The germline gives CDR1 SGHTA, CDR2 FQGTGA. V lost 5 bases and J lost 0; bases outside the gene matches: 8. This CDR3 is 16 amino acids long. CDR3 nucleotides: TGTGCCAGCAGCCCTCAGAGGCGGGGGAGCACAGATACGCAGTATTTT. Protein: CASSPQRRGSTDTQYF.

The chain recombines TRBV24-1 with TRBJ2-3; TRBD2 agrees at 14 bases. With 8 bases clipped from V and 1 base from J, the junction kept 1 base outside the gene matches. Germline CDR1 reads KGHDR; CDR2 reads SFDVKD. The CDR3 runs to 15 residues. The CDR3 DNA reads as TGTGCCACCATGGGACTAGCGGGAGGCACAGATACGCAGTATTTT. Residues: CATMGLAGGTDTQYF.

This clonotype was picked up many times. The genes are TRBV7-9 and TRBJ2-3; tentatively, D is TRBD2 (5 bases). Per germline, CDR1 SEHNR and CDR2 FQNEAQ (reference sequence). CDR3 length equals 14 residues. Between the trimmed V and J ends, which lost 1 base and 5 bases, there was a span of 10 bases. CDR3 in DNA: TGTGCCAGCAGCTTAGGATCAGCGGTAGATACGCAGTATTTT. Encoded protein: CASSLGSAVDTQYF.

The sample holds many counts of this clonotype. The chain employs TRBV19 and TRBJ2-5, with TRBD2 matching over 10 bases. Unmatched junction bases numbered 7, after V lost 4 bases and J lost 5 bases. The CDR3 contains 15 residues. Germline V gives CDR1 LNHDA, CDR2 SQIVND (reference sequence). CDR3 amino acids: CASSRAGGPQETQYF. The CDR3 DNA sequence: TGTGCCAGTAGTAGAGCGGGAGGGCCGCAGGAGACCCAGTACTTC. Full variable domain (missing parts from reference TRBV19 and TRBJ2-5): DGGITQSPKYLFRKEGQNVTLSCEQNLNHDAMYWYRQDPGQGLRLIYYSQIVNDFQKGDIAEGYSVSREKKESFPLTVTSAQKNPTAFYLCASSRAGGPQETQYFGPGTRLLVL.

The chain carries TRBV27 and TRBJ2-7, with D possibly being TRBD1 (5 bases). The CDR3 loop spans 13 amino acids. CDR1 is MNHEY, CDR2 SMNVEV, per germline (reference sequence). V was clipped by 10 bases and J by 0 bases, with 13 bases between them. The CDR3 sequence is CATATRVSYEQYF. The CDR3 DNA sequence: TGTGCCACCGCTACCAGGGTCTCCTACGAGCAGTACTTC.

This clonotype has a handful of counts. This chain joins TRBV27 and TRBJ2-1; TRBD2 matches at 7 bases. V was clipped by 6 bases and J by 7 bases; unmatched bases: 9. The CDR3 is 14 residues long. CDR1 MNHEY and CDR2 SMNVEV come from the germline V gene (reference sequence). CDR3 DNA sequence: TGTGCCAGCAGGGCACCGGGACTACTGAATGAGCAGTTCTTC. Its protein product is CASRAPGLLNEQFF.

This clonotype was recorded many times. The chain carries TRBV7-3 and TRBJ2-1; 8 nucleotides align to TRBD2. V lost 5 bases to trimming and J lost 7 bases; unmatched junction nucleotides: 10. CDR3 length: 15 residues. Germline CDR1 and CDR2: SGHTA and FQGTGA. CDR3 protein: CASSGQIAGSNEQFF. The DNA of the CDR3 is TGTGCCAGCAGCGGACAAATAGCGGGATCTAATGAGCAGTTCTTC.

This clonotype showed up many times. The rearrangement uses TRBV29-1 and TRBJ2-3; either TRBD1 or TRBD2 may supply D (6 bases each). With 5 bases removed from V and 8 bases from J, the gap between germline ends came to 17 bases. The CDR3 runs to 13 residues. Germline lookup yields CDR1 SQVTM and CDR2 ANQGSEA. CDR3 nucleotide sequence: TGCAGCGTTTTAGACGGGGGCGCGGTTACGCAGTATTTT. It encodes CSVLDGGAVTQYF.

This clonotype has a handful of counts. The V call is TRBV7-9, the J call TRBJ2-1, with D perhaps TRBD2 (5 bases). Deletions cut 6 bases from V and 0 bases from J, with 12 bases between. This CDR3 is built from 15 residues. The germline CDR1 and CDR2 sequences are SEHNR and FQNEAQ (reference sequence). This CDR3 reads CASSTAGSSYNEQFF. CDR3 in DNA: TGTGCCAGCAGTACTGCGGGTAGCTCCTACAATGAGCAGTTCTTC.